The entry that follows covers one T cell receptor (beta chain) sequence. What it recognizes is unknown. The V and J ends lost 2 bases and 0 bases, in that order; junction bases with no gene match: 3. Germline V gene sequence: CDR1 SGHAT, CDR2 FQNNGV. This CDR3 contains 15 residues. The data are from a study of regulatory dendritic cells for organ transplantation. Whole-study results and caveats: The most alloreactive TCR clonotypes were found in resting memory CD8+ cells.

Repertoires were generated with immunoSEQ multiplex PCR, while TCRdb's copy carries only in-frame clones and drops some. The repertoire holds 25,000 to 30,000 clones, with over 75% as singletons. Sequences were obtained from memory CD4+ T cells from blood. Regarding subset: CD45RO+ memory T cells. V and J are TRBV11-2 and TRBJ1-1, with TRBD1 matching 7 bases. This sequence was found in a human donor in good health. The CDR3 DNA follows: TGTGCCAGCAGCTTAATGGGGACAGTGAACACTGAAGCTTTCTTT. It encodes CASSLMGTVNTEAFF.